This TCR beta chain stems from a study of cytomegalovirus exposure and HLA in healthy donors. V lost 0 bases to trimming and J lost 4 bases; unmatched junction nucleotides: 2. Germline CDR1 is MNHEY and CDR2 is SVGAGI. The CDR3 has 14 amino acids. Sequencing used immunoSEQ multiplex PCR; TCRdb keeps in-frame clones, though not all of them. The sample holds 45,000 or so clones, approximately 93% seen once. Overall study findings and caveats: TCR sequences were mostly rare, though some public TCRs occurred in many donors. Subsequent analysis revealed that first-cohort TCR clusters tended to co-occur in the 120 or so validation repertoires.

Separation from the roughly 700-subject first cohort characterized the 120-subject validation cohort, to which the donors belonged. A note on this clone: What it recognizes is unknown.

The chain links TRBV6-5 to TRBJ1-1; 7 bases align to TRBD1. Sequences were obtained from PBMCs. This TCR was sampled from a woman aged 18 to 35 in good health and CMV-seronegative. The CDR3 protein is CASSYSGQRTEAFF. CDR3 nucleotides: TGTGCCAGCAGTTACTCGGGACAGCGCACTGAAGCTTTCTTT.